The clone carrying this TCR beta chain came up a few times. This specimen belongs to a study of blood T cell repertoires in COVID-19. CDR1 and CDR2 (germline): SGHTA, FQGNSA. V gave up 1 base and J gave up 4 bases, with 12 bases separating them. The CDR3 sequence is 15 residues long. The repertoire was sequenced with immunoSEQ multiplex PCR; TCRdb's copy has only in-frame clones and lacks some. Here the sample spans some 200,000 clones, over 60% being singletons. The sequence was collected from a woman in her 70s with acute or convalescent COVID-19. The chain uses TRBV7-2 and TRBJ2-3; D is ambiguous. The sample consisted of peripheral blood. CDR3 amino acids: CASSLVFLTSDTQYF. DNA of the CDR3: TGTGCCAGCAGCTTAGTATTTTTGACTTCAGATACGCAGTATTTT.